The 11 T cell receptor beta chains given below trace back to one sample, sequenced in a study of T-cell memory formation after mild COVID-19. TCRdb passed the 5' RACE reads through MiXCR, listing each CDR3 protein once. This sample has over 40,000 distinct CDR3 sequences, with less than 15% found just once. Sequenced: PBMCs or a T cell subset sorted from them (not recorded which). These TCRs come from a man aged 18-30 years who had mild COVID-19 (a few samples of this study predate the infection). Cell type and time point are not known.

This clonotype has a handful of counts. The chain carries TRBV5-1 and TRBJ2-1; D is perhaps TRBD1 or TRBD2 (5 bases each). The CDR3 has 17 amino acids. Germline CDR1 SGHRS, CDR2 YFSETQ. Trimming left V 4 bases short and J 1 base short, with 18 bases between. The CDR3 sequence is CASSGLFGAFSYNEQFF. The CDR3 bases are TGCGCCAGCAGCGGATTATTCGGGGCCTTTTCCTACAATGAGCAGTTCTTC.

This clonotype came up many times. V is TRBV6-5 and J is TRBJ2-5; D remains unclear. The CDR3 has 16 residues. V was clipped by 4 bases and J by 5 bases, with 20 bases between them. Germline V gene sequence: CDR1 MNHEY, CDR2 SVGAGI. CDR3 sequence (DNA): TGTGCCAGCAGTTCCCGGACGGGCATCGGCTCGGAGACCCAGTACTTC. Translated, it gives CASSSRTGIGSETQYF.

In its sample, this clonotype was seen many times. The rearrangement links TRBV12-3 or TRBV12-4 to TRBJ1-2; 7 bases fit TRBD1. V dropped 2 bases and J dropped 8; count of bases not matched to a gene: 8. The CDR3 has 14 amino acids. The CDR3 region has the DNA TGTGCCAGCAGTTTAAATGACAGGGTGGAGGGCTACACCTTC. Its translation: CASSLNDRVEGYTF.

In DNA, the CDR3 is TGTGCCAGCAGCTTAGACAGCGGGGGTACTTGGGAGCTGTTTTTT. It yields the protein CASSLDSGGTWELFF. The chain has TRBV7-2 and TRBJ2-2, with 8 positions matching TRBD2. Per germline, CDR1 SGHTA and CDR2 FQGNSA. The CDR3 has 15 residues. The trim removed 1 base at V and 9 bases at J, leaving 7 bases unmatched.

This clonotype is a singleton in its sample. Being one base from a much bigger clone, this may be a read error. This rearrangement joins TRBV7-2 to TRBJ2-2; 10 bases are shared with TRBD2. Germline CDR1 reads SGHTA; CDR2 reads FQGNSA. This CDR3 comprises 20 residues. Germline trimming cut 2 bases from V and 4 bases from J; bases unmatched to any gene: 16. For the CDR3, the DNA is TGTGCCAGCAGCTTATGGGGGCGCTGGGAGCGGGGGGGCGTCACCGGGGAGCTGTTTTTT. Its translation is CASSLWGRWERGGVTGELFF.

This clonotype showed up just a few times. The chain recombines TRBV24-1 with TRBJ2-7; 9 nucleotides agree with TRBD1. With 9 bases clipped from V and 3 bases from J, the junction kept 8 bases outside the gene matches. The germline V gene encodes CDR1 KGHDR and CDR2 SFDVKD. The CDR3 sequence is 14 residues long. The CDR3 reads CATQLRTGDYEQYF. The CDR3 bases are TGTGCCACCCAGCTCAGGACAGGGGACTACGAGCAGTACTTC.

This clonotype was seen a handful of times. The DNA of the CDR3 is TGCAGCGTCGAGCCCCCCCAAGAGACCCAGTACTTC. It codes for CSVEPPQETQYF. The chain carries TRBV29-1 and TRBJ2-5; D gene uncertain. Trimming took off 6 bases at V and 1 base at J, with 9 bases between the two ends. The germline V gene has CDR1 SQVTM and CDR2 ANQGSEA. The CDR3 has 12 amino acids. The complete variable domain, with remaining parts taken from reference TRBV29-1 and TRBJ2-5, reads SAVISQKPSRDICQRGTSLTIQCQVDSQVTMMFWYRQQPGQSLTLIATANQGSEATYESGFVIDKFPISRPNLTFSTLTVSNMSPEDSSIYLCSVEPPQETQYFGPGTRLLVL.

This clonotype has at least ten counts. The rearrangement joins TRBV5-6 to TRBJ2-3, with 13 nucleotides matching TRBD2. Germline V gives CDR1 SGHDT, CDR2 YYEEEE. This CDR3 contains 15 residues. V shed 3 bases and J 5 bases; nucleotides not matched to a gene: 3. CDR3: CASSSRTSGGDTQYF. DNA of the CDR3: TGTGCCAGCAGCTCCCGGACTAGCGGGGGAGATACGCAGTATTTT.

V and J are TRBV5-4 and TRBJ2-3, with 9 bases that match TRBD2. V shed 0 bases and J 2 bases; nucleotides not matched to a gene: 10. Germline CDR1 is SGHNT and CDR2 is YYREEE (reference sequence). CDR3 length: 18 residues. The chain's CDR3 is CASSLEASGARYTDTQYF. CDR3 nucleotides: TGTGCCAGCAGCTTGGAGGCTAGCGGGGCGCGTTACACAGATACGCAGTATTTT.

The V and J genes are TRBV15 and TRBJ2-3; TRBD2 aligns across 7 bases. V shed 7 bases, J shed 4 bases, and the junction held 14 bases outside the gene matches. CDR3 size: 16 residues. Germline V gives CDR1 LNHNV, CDR2 YYDKDF (reference sequence). The chain's CDR3 is CATTLMRGGGADTQYF. CDR3 DNA sequence: TGTGCCACCACCCTAATGCGGGGTGGGGGGGCAGATACGCAGTATTTT.

This clonotype was counted at least ten times. The chain carries TRBV5-6 and TRBJ2-5; D is possibly TRBD1 (6 bases). This CDR3 has 15 amino acids. Germline CDR1 reads SGHDT; CDR2 reads YYEEEE. The germline V and J ends were trimmed by 4 bases and 7 bases, with 20 bases remaining between them. The CDR3 is CASSPESRDIGTQYF. The CDR3 nucleotides read TGTGCCAGCAGCCCTGAGTCCCGGGACATTGGGACCCAGTACTTC. The full variable domain, completed using reference TRBV5-6 and TRBJ2-5, is DAGVTQSPTHLIKTRGQQVTLRCSPKSGHDTVSWYQQALGQGPQFIFQYYEEEERQRGNFPDRFSGHQFPNYSSELNVNALLLGDSALYLCASSPESRDIGTQYFGPGTRLLVL.